This record looks at one T cell receptor (beta chain) sequence and its context. Its antigen is not yet known. One base away there is no much larger clone; base qualities are not given. The record originates from a study of cytomegalovirus exposure and HLA in healthy donors (dated by TCRdb to 2016 to 2017). General notes on the study: An earlier analysis of roughly 570 of the donors reported roughly 300 Gb of sequence data and 117 million unique TCR beta sequences obtained from about 170 million T cells. In a later analysis, previously published TCR beta repertoires from some 640 donors were re-analyzed and high-resolution HLA genotyping was added so that TCR occurrence patterns could be studied. Typing coverage differed by locus: A, B, C, DRB1 and DQB1 were typed in roughly 620-630 donors, DQA1 in about 500, DPA1 in over 600, and DPB1 in 450 to 480. Using immunosequencing, the study profiled T cell repertoires from about 620 subjects and related those repertoires to cytomegalovirus serostatus. HLA typing included class I and class II loci at four-digit resolution. To predict cytomegalovirus infection status, the study brought together high-throughput TCR immunosequencing, statistical association of individual TCRs with disease status, and machine learning. Of the roughly 400 genotyped donors, approximately 81% were placed in the genetic ancestry cluster associated with self-reported Caucasian donors. In addition to the first cohort of approximately 670 subjects, a separate validation cohort of approximately 120 different subjects was used. Among about 390 genotyped donors of the cohort, an average of about 240,000 unique TCR beta nucleotide sequences were sequenced per donor, roughly 20% of them non-productive. All discovery cohort repertoires had been generated using a single sequencing platform. Genome-wide SNP genotypes for about 65% of the 666 donors were used in a later genetic analysis, which treated that subset as a discovery cohort. About 300 gigabases of sequencing data and approximately 85 million unique TCR sequences were included in an early release covering under 650 HLA-typed donors. Donor age, sex, ethnicity and CMV serostatus were compiled alongside the repertoire data. The aim of the study was to test whether cataloging public T cell receptors could identify signatures of past pathogen exposure. In an earlier analysis of more than 550 of the donors, high-throughput TCR beta sequencing was used to judge whether each TCR beta V gene segment behaved as functional or pseudogenic. Roughly 5 DR-DQ haplotypes were handled as single units for association and clustering, since linkage in the cohort was strong. The later analysis used no new phenotypic data to find candidate immune exposures, relying instead on TCR beta sequences and their occurrence across donors.

Library preparation employed the immunoSEQ multiplex PCR assay. For the multiplex PCR, a mixture combining 60 forward primers for TCR Vbeta segments and 13 reverse primers for TCR Jbeta segments was used. The CDR3 region of rearranged TCR beta genes was amplified from genomic DNA with a multiplex PCR assay. Amplified TCR beta libraries were sequenced as 87-base-pair reads on the Illumina HiSeq System. The paper's processing steps were these. A later analysis counted around 72 million unique TCR beta chains across the 666 repertoires, and roughly 9.9 million of these chains were shared by at least two donors. Raw reads were error-corrected and collapsed into unique sequences by a nearest-neighbor algorithm in which closely related sequences were merged to remove PCR and sequencing errors. CDR3 sequences were aligned to IMGT reference sequences to assign V, D and J gene segments. For a sequence to be retained, a match of at least six nucleotides was required to both a V gene segment and a J gene segment. Rearrangements were classified as productive when the CDR3 lacked stop codons and remained in frame with V and J, and all other rearrangements were classified as non-productive. CDR3 was defined by IMGT convention, running from the second conserved V-encoded cysteine to the conserved J-encoded phenylalanine. The earlier analysis of about 590 of the donors excluded sequences that lacked an unambiguous match to a single V gene segment. An earlier analysis of several hundred of the donors classified V segments as functional when productive rearrangements were above 56.7% and as segregating when the standard deviation between donors was above 5%. A statistical classification framework was built for diagnosing cytomegalovirus status from the catalog of TCR beta chain sequences. In a later analysis, TCR nucleotide sequences were compared against IMGT/GENE-DB human TR gene sequences so that V and J genes could be assigned. In a later analysis, CDR3 sequences and most-parsimonious VDJ recombination scenarios were assigned using the TCRdist pipeline. In a later analysis, each TCR beta chain was defined by its CDR3 amino acid sequence together with its V-gene family, and reads lacking a unique V-gene family were excluded. To address suspected cross-contamination and a sequencing artifact, a later analysis removed approximately 600 highly shared, low-generation-probability nucleotide sequences. In a later analysis, a clonal expansion index was calculated for each public chain from normalized within-repertoire ranks of inferred template counts. In a later analysis, generation probabilities were computed with a VDJ recombination model fitted to out-of-frame rearrangements, and the resulting probabilities were checked against IGoR. In a later analysis, hypergeometric tests were used to score TCR-TCR, TCR-HLA and TCR-CMV co-occurrence, with a repertoire-size bias correction applied to TCR pairs. In a later analysis, false discovery rates were estimated by permuting HLA or CMV assignments 20 times. A later analysis grouped co-occurring TCRs with DBSCAN, adding TCRdist sequence similarity when clustering within HLA-allele-positive subsets. Co-occurrence clustering excluded repertoires with fewer than 30,000 or more than 120,000 public chains, plus five with anomalous nucleotide sharing. The source is immuneACCESS, and TCRdb retained only in-frame sequences with V and J called. Part of the clones is not carried over; for the studies checked, unresolved V genes explain less than half of this, and the remainder is unexplained. V and J calls and clone size are given by that table; D and trimming were obtained from the DNA. The sample includes 120,000 or so clones, with about 80% observed a single time. Approximately 11% of the sample rests with the top ten.

Trimmed from V: 5 bases; trimmed from J: 2 bases; junction bases lacking a gene match: 9. Spanning cysteine to phenylalanine, the CDR3 consists of 15 amino acids. Only CDR3 DNA remains: 45 bases, in frame from the first base. CDR1 and CDR2 are read off the germline V gene (reference sequence) as GTSNPN and SVGIG. General conclusions and limits of the study: Because the 87-base-pair reads could not distinguish some IMGT-functional V segments, including TRBV6-2 and TRBV6-3, those segments were excluded. Across donors, most TCR sequences were observed very rarely, whereas some public TCRs were present in many individuals. In a later analysis, HLA-associated TCR beta chains were found to be more clonally expanded and to have lower generation probabilities than equally common non-associated chains. A further reported finding was that TCR beta sequences accurately predicted the HLA-A and HLA-B alleles for most subjects in the first cohort. Compared with the 666-donor mean, donors in an Asian-associated ancestry cluster had fewer N-insertions in productive TCRs, according to a later genetic analysis. The cohort was sequenced for TCR beta chains only, and without alpha or paired-chain data the features that could be detected were limited. Several of the top co-occurrence clusters appeared to be linked to parvovirus B19, influenza, CMV and Epstein-Barr virus, according to a later analysis. Because counts were too low, about 15 rarely observed V segments, including chromosome 9 orphons, were left out of the earlier analysis of several hundred of the donors. The authors suggested that the approach could potentially be extended to other disease states and immunological phenotypes. In a later analysis, the rate of TCR association differed among HLA loci, with DRB1 alleles having the most associated TCRs and HLA-C alleles having the fewest. CMV serostatus was the only immune exposure information available for the cohort. A total of roughly 160 TCR beta chains were listed by the study as associated with cytomegalovirus. A group of highly shared sequence variants was considered likely to be a technical artifact of the sequencing pipeline. Because HLA typing was missing for some donors at each locus, association tests included only the typed subset. A later genetic analysis associated a missense DCLRE1C variant with V-gene and J-gene trimming of TCR beta chains, and an independent cohort replicated the association. According to a later analysis, most CMV-associated TCR beta chains appeared to be HLA-restricted, and the HLA associations seemed to be driven largely by CMV exposure. Three of the identified cytomegalovirus-associated TCR beta chains were confirmed in vitro to be specific for cytomegalovirus antigens. Presence/absence analyses assumed roughly uniform sequencing depth across donors, an assumption that may not hold. Cytomegalovirus status was reported to be diagnosed by the classifier with high specificity and sensitivity in both the original and validation cohorts. Correlated functional status among segregating V segments might reflect linkage disequilibrium, but an unknown experimental factor could not be ruled out. A later analysis associated about 16,000 TCR beta sequences with specific HLA alleles at a false discovery rate of 0.05. In an earlier analysis of over 550 of the donors, most TCR beta V segments were observed in productive rearrangements about 87% or about 30% of the time, broadly matching IMGT annotations. Strong co-occurrence of HLA alleles, especially DR and DQ, made assigning TCR associations to individual alleles difficult.

The cohort was made up of 500 to 850 healthy bone marrow donors. At the time of sampling, all cohort members were nominally healthy, though unrecorded immune exposures were likely present. The donor was CMV seropositive and belonged to the group of some 290 seropositive cohort members. Every donor gave a peripheral blood sample, and the peripheral blood mononuclear cells from that sample were used for TCR beta sequencing. Genomic DNA was extracted from the blood cell samples with the Qiagen DNeasy Blood Extraction Kit. The chain links TRBV30 with TRBJ2-1, with TRBD2 matching 7 junction bases. This TCR came from a man aged 25 to 40 in good health and CMV-seropositive. The sequenced material came from PBMCs. The CDR3 in this case is CAWGPRLAAYNEQFF. The DNA sequence is as follows: TGTGCCTGGGGGCCCCGGCTAGCGGCCTACAATGAGCAGTTCTTC.